This T cell receptor beta chain derives from a study of blood T cell repertoires in COVID-19. The CDR3 spans 15 residues. CDR1 and CDR2 from the germline V gene are SGHAT and FQNNGV. V shed 7 bases, J shed 7 bases, and the junction held 11 bases outside the gene matches. The repertoire was sequenced with immunoSEQ multiplex PCR; TCRdb's copy has only in-frame clones and lacks some. Here the sample spans 50,000 to 80,000 clones, about 82% being singletons. This TCR came from a man aged 50 or older with active COVID-19. Sequenced: peripheral blood. The chain has TRBV11-2 and TRBJ2-2; TRBD2 matches 8 bases. Written as DNA, the CDR3 is TGTGCCAGCATCCCGGGACTAGTCAACGGCGGGGAGCTGTTTTTT. It codes for CASIPGLVNGGELFF.